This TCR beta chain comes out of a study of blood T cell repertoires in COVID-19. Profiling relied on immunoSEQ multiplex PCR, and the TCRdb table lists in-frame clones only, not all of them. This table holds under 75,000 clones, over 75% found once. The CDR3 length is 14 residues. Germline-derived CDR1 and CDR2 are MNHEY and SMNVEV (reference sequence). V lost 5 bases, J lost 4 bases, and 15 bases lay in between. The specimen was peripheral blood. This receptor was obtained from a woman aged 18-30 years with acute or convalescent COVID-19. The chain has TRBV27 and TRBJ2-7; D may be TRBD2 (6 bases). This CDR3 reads CASSQGMGGYEQYF. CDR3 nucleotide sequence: TGTGCCAGCAGTCAAGGGATGGGGGGATACGAGCAGTACTTC.